Shown below are 31 T cell receptor beta chains from a single sample sequenced in a study of T cell repertoires in cytomegalovirus infection. Which antigens these TCRs recognize remains unknown. MiXCR was run by TCRdb on the reads, yielding one entry per CDR3 protein. The data hold around 43,000 distinct CDR3 sequences, with roughly 22% observed a single time. Sequencing was performed on PBMCs, sequenced either directly or after in vitro stimulation (not recorded which). The receptors come from a human donor in good health (CMV status not recorded). Some clones in this sample may be carry-over from other donors' samples.

This clonotype was detected only a few times. The rearrangement uses TRBV7-7 and TRBJ2-7; no clear D gene. Germline V gene sequence: CDR1 SSHAT, CDR2 FNYEAQ (reference sequence). This CDR3 spans 12 amino acids. V lost 6 bases and J lost 9, with 15 bases in between. The CDR3 region is CASSASTGPQYF. CDR3 nucleotide sequence: TGTGCCAGCAGTGCATCTACCGGACCGCAGTACTTC.

This clonotype was seen only a few times. The rearrangement uses TRBV2 and TRBJ2-3, with 11 bases fitting TRBD2. V lost 8 bases, J lost 0 bases, and 4 bases stayed unmatched. Looked up from germline, CDR1 is SNHLY and CDR2 is FYNNEI. The CDR3 sequence is 15 residues long. CDR3 sequence: CASQGTSGSTDTQYF. The CDR3 coding sequence is TGTGCCAGCCAGGGGACTAGCGGAAGCACAGATACGCAGTATTTT.

This chain uses TRBV2 with TRBJ2-5; D remains unclear. Germline CDR1 is SNHLY and CDR2 is FYNNEI. This CDR3 region has 13 residues. V shed 4 bases and J shed 2 bases, with 8 bases lying between them. The CDR3 here is CASSVSTQETQYF. CDR3 nucleotides: TGTGCCAGCAGTGTATCCACTCAAGAGACCCAGTACTTC.

This chain uses TRBV5-1 with TRBJ2-1; 8 bases map to TRBD2. Germline CDR1 is SGHRS and CDR2 is YFSETQ. The CDR3 extends over 17 amino acids. The V and J ends lost 0 bases and 4 bases, in that order; junction bases with no gene match: 9. This CDR3 is CASSLAPTSGAYNEQFF. The CDR3 DNA reads as TGCGCCAGCAGCTTGGCCCCAACTAGCGGAGCTTACAATGAGCAGTTCTTC.

This chain connects TRBV4-3 to TRBJ2-1, with D uncertain. The CDR3 sequence is 13 residues long. V was shortened by 4 bases and J by 8 bases, with 12 bases between the two germline ends. CDR1 is LGHNA and CDR2 is YSLEER in the germline V gene. CDR3 bases: TGCGCCAGCAGCCCTACTGCCCCCGATGAGCAGTTCTTC. Protein product: CASSPTAPDEQFF.

The chain links TRBV15 to TRBJ2-7; 9 bases are shared with TRBD2. The CDR3 loop spans 16 amino acids. The germline V gene has CDR1 LNHNV and CDR2 YYDKDF (reference sequence). With V trimmed by 1 base and J by 5 bases, 9 bases remained unmatched. CDR3 sequence (DNA): TGTGCCACCAGCAGAGTCGGTAGCGGGAGCCCTGACGAGCAGTACTTC. Translation: CATSRVGSGSPDEQYF.

A single count supports this clonotype. Given a much more abundant clone one base away, this may be a read error. This rearrangement joins TRBV28 to TRBJ1-1; D is uncertain. Germline CDR1 reads MDHEN; CDR2 reads SYDVKM. CDR3 length: 15 amino acids. This chain's CDR3 is CAGSPAGFVNTEAFF. The CDR3 DNA follows: TGTGCCGGCAGCCCTGCGGGGTTTGTGAACACTGAAGCTTTCTTT.

V is TRBV7-9 and J is TRBJ2-6; no definite D call. In germline, CDR1 is SEHNR, CDR2 FQNEAQ (reference sequence). The CDR3 contains 15 residues. Trimming took off 2 bases at V and 0 bases at J, with 5 bases between the two ends. The DNA of the CDR3 is TGTGCCAGCAGCTTATTACCCTCTGGGGCCAACGTCCTGACTTTC. Translating it yields CASSLLPSGANVLTF.

For the CDR3, the DNA is TGTGCCAGCAGCTTAGTCAGCTCGGGGCAGCCCCAGCATTTT. Its protein is CASSLVSSGQPQHF. This chain uses TRBV7-2 with TRBJ1-5; no firm D call. The V gene's germline CDR1 is SGHTA and CDR2 FQGNSA. The CDR3 sequence is 14 residues long. The ends were cut back, 1 base at V and 7 bases at J, with 11 bases in the middle.

V gene TRBV12-3 or TRBV12-4 combines with J gene TRBJ1-1, with a tentative D call TRBD1 (5 bases). The CDR3 sequence is 16 residues long. Trimming shortened V by 4 bases and J by 4 bases, and 19 bases separated the two germline ends. CDR3 bases: TGTGCCAGCAGTTCAACTTCGGGGGGTCGCGGCACTGAAGCTTTCTTT. Translating it yields CASSSTSGGRGTEAFF.

Ten or more counts support this clonotype. This chain joins TRBV6-5 and TRBJ1-6, with unresolved D. The germline V gene has CDR1 MNHEY and CDR2 SVGAGI. V was clipped by 6 bases and J by 4 bases, with 10 bases between them. The CDR3 runs 14 residues. The CDR3 spells CASRLGSYNSPLHF. CDR3 DNA sequence: TGTGCCAGCAGGCTTGGGTCTTATAATTCACCCCTCCACTTT.

The rearrangement joins TRBV6-1 to TRBJ1-4; 7 positions agree with TRBD1. V lost 1 base, J lost 7 bases, and 3 bases stayed unmatched. This CDR3 contains 14 residues. Germline lookup yields CDR1 MNHNS and CDR2 SASEGT. Here the CDR3 DNA reads TGTGCCAGCAGTGAAGGACAGGGAGCTGAAAAACTGTTTTTT. It translates to CASSEGQGAEKLFF.

CDR3 coding DNA: TGCGCCAGCAGCCAAGATAGGAACGCCGCAACTAATGAAAAACTGTTTTTT. Protein sequence: CASSQDRNAATNEKLFF. The J gene is TRBJ1-4, the V gene TRBV4-3, with D hard to call. The CDR3 extends over 17 amino acids. Trimming took off 0 bases at V and 0 bases at J, with 11 bases between the two ends. CDR1 LGHNA and CDR2 YSLEER come from the germline V gene.

This clonotype has only a few counts. This chain connects TRBV5-6 to TRBJ2-3, with a possible D match to TRBD2 (6 bases). This CDR3 has 13 amino acids. Germline CDR1 and CDR2: SGHDT and YYEEEE. The V gene lost 0 bases and the J gene lost 11 bases, with 13 bases spanning the gap. DNA for the CDR3: TGTGCCAGCAGCTTGGTCTCGGGGCGGGAGCAGTATTTT. It encodes CASSLVSGREQYF.

This clonotype was recorded a few times. CDR3: CASSPWWLVADRQFF. The CDR3 DNA sequence: TGTGCCAGCAGCCCCTGGTGGTTAGTAGCTGATCGACAGTTCTTC. The chain couples TRBV2 to TRBJ2-1, with D unclear. CDR3 length equals 15 residues. The germline V gene encodes CDR1 SNHLY and CDR2 FYNNEI. V was trimmed by 6 bases and J by 13 bases, leaving 25 bases between them.

The table lists this clonotype with many counts. The V call is TRBV6-6, the J call TRBJ1-5, with D hard to call. The V and J ends lost 0 bases and 5 bases respectively, with 8 bases between them. Germline CDR1 MNHNY, CDR2 SVGAGI (reference sequence). The CDR3 is 14 amino acids. In DNA, the CDR3 is TGTGCCAGCAGTTACTCCGAAGGGCATCAGCCCCAGCATTTT. This codes for CASSYSEGHQPQHF.

The V call is TRBV7-2, the J call TRBJ2-1, with 14 bases fitting TRBD2. This CDR3 is built from 17 residues. The V gene's germline CDR1 is SGHTA and CDR2 FQGNSA. V lost 1 base and J lost 8; bases outside the gene matches: 7. CDR3 DNA sequence: TGTGCCAGCAGCTTAGTCCGGACTAGCGGGAGGTTCCATGAGCAGTTCTTC. It encodes CASSLVRTSGRFHEQFF.

This clonotype occurred once. The CDR3 protein is CASSERTAVIEKLFF. DNA for the CDR3: TGTGCCAGTAGTGAGAGGACAGCGGTCATTGAAAAACTGTTTTTT. V and J are TRBV19 and TRBJ1-4; TRBD1 might be the D (6 bases). Germline V gene sequence: CDR1 LNHDA, CDR2 SQIVND (reference sequence). The ends were cut back, 5 bases at V and 7 bases at J, with 17 bases in the middle. The CDR3 totals 15 residues.

This clonotype has more than one count but fewer than ten. CDR3 nucleotide sequence: TGCGCCAGCAGTCAATCCCTCTACGAGCAGTACTTC. Translation: CASSQSLYEQYF. This chain links TRBV23-1 with TRBJ2-7; D is unclear. TRBV23-1 is recorded as an ORF, its role being uncertain. CDR3 length: 12 amino acids. Trimming took 0 bases from V and 3 from J, leaving 3 bases between them.

V and J are TRBV5-1 and TRBJ2-5; D is ambiguous. CDR3 length equals 14 residues. Looked up from germline, CDR1 is SGHRS and CDR2 is YFSETQ. V lost 0 bases and J lost 0, with 6 bases in between. The CDR3 loop reads CASSLDIYQETQYF. For the CDR3, the DNA is TGCGCCAGCAGCTTGGACATCTACCAAGAGACCCAGTACTTC.

The chain couples TRBV12-3 or TRBV12-4 to TRBJ2-1; 13 nucleotides line up with TRBD2. The CDR3 is made up of 15 amino acids. J gave up 8 bases and V 6 bases, and 7 bases lay outside the gene matches. The chain's CDR3 is CASSPTSGRAHEQFF. CDR3 DNA sequence: TGTGCCAGCAGCCCTACTAGCGGGAGGGCCCATGAGCAGTTCTTC.

The CDR3 sequence is CASSGGQGVTGELFF. CDR3 bases: TGTGCCAGCAGTGGGGGACAGGGGGTAACCGGGGAGCTGTTTTTT. This chain uses TRBV6-1 with TRBJ2-2; TRBD1 matches at 11 bases. Germline V gene lookup returns CDR1 MNHNS and CDR2 SASEGT. V lost 4 bases to trimming and J lost 5 bases; unmatched junction nucleotides: 3. The CDR3 runs 15 residues.

This chain joins TRBV29-1 and TRBJ2-2; a possible D gene is TRBD2 (6 bases). The V and J ends lost 6 bases and 0 bases respectively, with 11 bases between them. The CDR3 is 14 amino acids. Germline CDR1 reads SQVTM; CDR2 reads ANQGSEA. The CDR3 loop is CSVRGGTNTGELFF. The CDR3 coding sequence is TGCAGCGTAAGGGGAGGAACGAACACCGGGGAGCTGTTTTTT.

The genes are TRBV5-1 and TRBJ1-2, with TRBD1 as a possible D gene (6 bases). V lost 0 bases and J lost 7, with 16 bases in between. This CDR3 is 15 amino acids long. Germline V gives CDR1 SGHRS, CDR2 YFSETQ. CDR3 sequence reads: CASSLVSGGASGYTF. CDR3 nucleotide sequence: TGCGCCAGCAGCTTGGTCTCGGGGGGCGCGAGTGGCTACACCTTC.

The chain couples TRBV4-1 to TRBJ1-1; weak D call: TRBD1 (5 bases). CDR3 size: 11 residues. Between the trimmed V and J ends, which lost 4 bases and 8 bases, there was a span of 8 bases. Germline CDR1 and CDR2: MGHRA and YSYEKL. The CDR3 sequence: CASSRGIEAFF. The CDR3 nucleotides are TGCGCCAGCAGCCGGGGGATCGAAGCTTTCTTT.

This chain joins TRBV11-3 and TRBJ2-7, with 7 nucleotides matching TRBD2. V was pared by 5 bases and J by 6 bases, with 7 bases of the junction left unmatched. Germline CDR1 and CDR2: SGHNT and YENEEA. The CDR3 is 13 residues long. CDR3 bases: TGTGCCAGCAGCACCAGGGAGGGTAGCGAGCAGTACTTC. Translating gives CASSTREGSEQYF.

As for this clonotype: This may be a read error, as it is one base from a much larger clone. V is TRBV7-2 and J is TRBJ2-1; 9 bases are a match to TRBD2. There are 13 residues in the CDR3. Germline CDR1 SGHTA, CDR2 FQGNSA. V shed 10 bases, J shed 6 bases, and the junction held 7 bases outside the gene matches. CDR3 loop: CAISKTSGNEQFF. The CDR3 DNA reads TGTGCCATCAGTAAGACTAGCGGCAATGAGCAGTTCTTC.

The V gene is TRBV2, the J gene TRBJ1-6; D ambiguous. Germline values: CDR1 SNHLY, CDR2 FYNNEI. V gave up 3 bases and J gave up 9 bases, with 15 bases separating them. The CDR3 is made up of 15 amino acids. CDR3 sequence: CASSERLGETSPLHF. CDR3 DNA sequence: TGTGCCAGCAGTGAGAGACTGGGAGAGACTTCACCCCTCCACTTT.

The genes are TRBV7-2 and TRBJ1-1; D ambiguous. CDR1 and CDR2 from the germline V gene are SGHTA and FQGNSA. V dropped 1 base and J dropped 2 bases, with 11 bases sitting between them. This CDR3 comprises 15 residues. The CDR3 bases are TGTGCCAGCAGCTTAGTAAGGGTCGGAAACACTGAAGCTTTCTTT. This codes for CASSLVRVGNTEAFF.

Ten or more counts support this clonotype. The chain links TRBV7-9 to TRBJ1-1; tentative D call: TRBD1 (6 bases). The CDR3 totals 16 residues. Trimming left V 7 bases short and J 4 bases short, with 22 bases between. The germline V gene encodes CDR1 SEHNR and CDR2 FQNEAQ (reference sequence). The CDR3 protein is CASIRPRGGSATEAFF. The CDR3 DNA is TGTGCCAGCATACGGCCCAGAGGGGGGTCGGCCACTGAAGCTTTCTTT. The whole variable domain, filled in from reference TRBV7-9 and TRBJ1-1, reads DTGVSQNPRHKITKRGQNVTFRCDPISEHNRLYWYRQTLGQGPEFLTYFQNEAQLEKSRLLSDRFSAERPKGSFSTLEIQRTEQGDSAMYLCASIRPRGGSATEAFFGQGTRLTVV.

This clonotype showed up many times. This chain joins TRBV7-2 and TRBJ2-7; the D is unclear. Germline values: CDR1 SGHTA, CDR2 FQGNSA. This CDR3 has 14 amino acids. Trimming left V 5 bases short and J 0 bases short, with 11 bases between. The CDR3 protein is CASSLWRSSYEQYF. The CDR3, as DNA: TGTGCCAGCAGCCTCTGGCGGTCCTCCTACGAGCAGTACTTC.